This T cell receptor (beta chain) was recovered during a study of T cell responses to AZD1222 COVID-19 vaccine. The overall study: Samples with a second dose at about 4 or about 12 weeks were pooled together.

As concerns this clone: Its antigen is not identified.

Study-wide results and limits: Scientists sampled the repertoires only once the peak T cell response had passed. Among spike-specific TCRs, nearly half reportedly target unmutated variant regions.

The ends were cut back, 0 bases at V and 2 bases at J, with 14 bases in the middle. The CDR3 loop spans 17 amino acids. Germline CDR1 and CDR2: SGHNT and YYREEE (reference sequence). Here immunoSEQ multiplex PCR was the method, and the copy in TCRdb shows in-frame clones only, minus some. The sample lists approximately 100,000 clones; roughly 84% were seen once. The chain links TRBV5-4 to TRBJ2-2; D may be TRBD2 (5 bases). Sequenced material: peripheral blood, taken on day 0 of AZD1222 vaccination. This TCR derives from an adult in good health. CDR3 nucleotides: TGTGCCAGCAGCTTGGATCCGCGAGGGAGTAACACCGGGGAGCTGTTTTTT. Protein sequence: CASSLDPRGSNTGELFF. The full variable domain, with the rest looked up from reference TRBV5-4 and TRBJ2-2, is ETGVTQSPTHLIKTRGQQVTLRCSSQSGHNTVSWYQQALGQGPQFIFQYYREEENGRGNFPPRFSGLQFPNYSSELNVNALELDDSALYLCASSLDPRGSNTGELFFGEGSRLTVL.